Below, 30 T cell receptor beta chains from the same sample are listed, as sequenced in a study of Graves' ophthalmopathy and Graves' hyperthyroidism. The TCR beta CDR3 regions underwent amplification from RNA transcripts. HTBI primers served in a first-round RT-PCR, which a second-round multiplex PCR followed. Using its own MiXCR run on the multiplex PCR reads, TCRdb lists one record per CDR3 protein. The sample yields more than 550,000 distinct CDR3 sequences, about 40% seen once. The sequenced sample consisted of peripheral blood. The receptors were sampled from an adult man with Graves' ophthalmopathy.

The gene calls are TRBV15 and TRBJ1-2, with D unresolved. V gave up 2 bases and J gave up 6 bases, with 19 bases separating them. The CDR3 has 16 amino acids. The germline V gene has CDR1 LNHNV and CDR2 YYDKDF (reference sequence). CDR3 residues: CATSRTPGGGDNGYTF. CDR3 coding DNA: TGTGCCACCAGCAGAACTCCGGGAGGCGGTGACAATGGCTACACCTTC.

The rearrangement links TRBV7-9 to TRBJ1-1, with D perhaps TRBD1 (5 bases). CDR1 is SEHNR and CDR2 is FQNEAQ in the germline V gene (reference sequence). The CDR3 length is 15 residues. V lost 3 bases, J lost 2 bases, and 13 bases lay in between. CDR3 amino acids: CASSLTRQGNTEAFF. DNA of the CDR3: TGTGCCAGCAGCTTGACCCGGCAGGGTAACACTGAAGCTTTCTTT.

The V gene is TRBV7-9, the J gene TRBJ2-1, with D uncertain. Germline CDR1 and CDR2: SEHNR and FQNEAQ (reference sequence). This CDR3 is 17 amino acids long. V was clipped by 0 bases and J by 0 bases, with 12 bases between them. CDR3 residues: CASSLAGGKGSYNEQFF. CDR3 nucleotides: TGTGCCAGCAGCTTAGCGGGTGGGAAGGGCTCCTACAATGAGCAGTTCTTC.

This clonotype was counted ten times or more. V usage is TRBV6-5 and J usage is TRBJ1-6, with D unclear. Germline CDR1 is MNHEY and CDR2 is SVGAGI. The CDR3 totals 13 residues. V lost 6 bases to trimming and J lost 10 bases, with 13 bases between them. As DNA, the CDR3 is TGTGCCAGCAGCACTAGGCCGAAATCACCCCTCCACTTT. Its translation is CASSTRPKSPLHF.

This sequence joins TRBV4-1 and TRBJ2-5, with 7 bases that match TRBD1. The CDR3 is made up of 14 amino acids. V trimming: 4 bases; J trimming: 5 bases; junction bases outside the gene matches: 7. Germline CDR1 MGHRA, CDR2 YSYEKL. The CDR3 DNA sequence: TGCGCCAGCAGCCTATCCCAGGGGGTGGAGACCCAGTACTTC. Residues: CASSLSQGVETQYF.

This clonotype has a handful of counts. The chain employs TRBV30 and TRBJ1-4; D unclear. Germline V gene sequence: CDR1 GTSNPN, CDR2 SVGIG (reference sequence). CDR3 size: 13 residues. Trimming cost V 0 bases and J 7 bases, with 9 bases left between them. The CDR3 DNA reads TGTGCCTGGAGTGTGGGGATACCTGAAAAACTGTTTTTT. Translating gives CAWSVGIPEKLFF.

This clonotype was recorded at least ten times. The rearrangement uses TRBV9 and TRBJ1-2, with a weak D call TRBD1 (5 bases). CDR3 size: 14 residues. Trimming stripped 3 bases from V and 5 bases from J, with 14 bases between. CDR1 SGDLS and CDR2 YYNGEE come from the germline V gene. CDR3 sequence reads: CASSGGRGGYGYTF. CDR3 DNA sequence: TGTGCCAGCAGCGGTGGAAGGGGAGGGTATGGCTACACCTTC. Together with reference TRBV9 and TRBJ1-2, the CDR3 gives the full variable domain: DSGVTQTPKHLITATGQRVTLRCSPRSGDLSVYWYQQSLDQGLQFLIQYYNGEERAKGNILERFSAQQFPDLHSELNLSSLELGDSALYFCASSGGRGGYGYTFGSGTRLTVV.

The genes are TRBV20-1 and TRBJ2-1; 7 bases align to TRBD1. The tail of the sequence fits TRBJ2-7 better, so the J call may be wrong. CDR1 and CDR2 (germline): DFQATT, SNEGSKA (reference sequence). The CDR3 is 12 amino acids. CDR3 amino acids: CSAGHRGNEQYF. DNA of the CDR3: TGCAGTGCGGGTCACAGGGGCAATGAGCAGTACTTC.

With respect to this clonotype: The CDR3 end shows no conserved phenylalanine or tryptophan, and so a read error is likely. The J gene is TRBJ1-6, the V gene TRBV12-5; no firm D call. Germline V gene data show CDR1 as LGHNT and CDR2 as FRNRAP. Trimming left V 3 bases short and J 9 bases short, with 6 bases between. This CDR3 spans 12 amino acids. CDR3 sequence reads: CASGFLGSPLHL. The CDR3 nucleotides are TGTGCTAGTGGTTTCCTTGGTTCACCCCTCCACCTT.

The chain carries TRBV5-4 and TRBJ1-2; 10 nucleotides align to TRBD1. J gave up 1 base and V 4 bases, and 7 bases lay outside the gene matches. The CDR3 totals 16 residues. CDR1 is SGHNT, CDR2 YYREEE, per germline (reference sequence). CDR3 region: CASSTGQGTNNYGYTF. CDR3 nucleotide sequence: TGTGCCAGCAGCACGGGACAGGGGACCAATAACTATGGCTACACCTTC.

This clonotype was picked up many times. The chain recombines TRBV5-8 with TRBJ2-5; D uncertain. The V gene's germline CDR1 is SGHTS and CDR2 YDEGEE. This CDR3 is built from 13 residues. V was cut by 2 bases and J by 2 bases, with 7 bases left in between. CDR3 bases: TGTGCCAGCAGCTTAACATTTCAAGAGACCCAGTACTTC. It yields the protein CASSLTFQETQYF.

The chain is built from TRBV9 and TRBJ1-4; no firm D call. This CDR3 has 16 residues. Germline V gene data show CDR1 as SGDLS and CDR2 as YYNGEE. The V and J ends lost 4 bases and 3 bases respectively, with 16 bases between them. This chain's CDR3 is CASSQDYGQSNEKLFF. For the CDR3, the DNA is TGTGCCAGCAGCCAAGATTATGGGCAGTCTAATGAAAAACTGTTTTTT. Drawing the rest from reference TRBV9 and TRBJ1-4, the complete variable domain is DSGVTQTPKHLITATGQRVTLRCSPRSGDLSVYWYQQSLDQGLQFLIQYYNGEERAKGNILERFSAQQFPDLHSELNLSSLELGDSALYFCASSQDYGQSNEKLFFGSGTQLSVL.

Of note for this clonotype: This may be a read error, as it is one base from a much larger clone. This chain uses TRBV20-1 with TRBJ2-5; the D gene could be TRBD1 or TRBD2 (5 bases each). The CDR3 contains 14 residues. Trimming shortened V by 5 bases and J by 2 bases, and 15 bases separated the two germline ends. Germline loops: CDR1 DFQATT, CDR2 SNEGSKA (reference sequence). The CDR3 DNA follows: TGCAGTGCTGGGGTGTCGTGGGGGCAAGAGACCCAGTACTTC. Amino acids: CSAGVSWGQETQYF.

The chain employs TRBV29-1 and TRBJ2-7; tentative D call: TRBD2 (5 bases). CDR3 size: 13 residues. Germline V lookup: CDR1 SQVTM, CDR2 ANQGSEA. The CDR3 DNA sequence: TGCAGTTACGTCCGGGATCACTCCTACGAGCAGTACTTC. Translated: CSYVRDHSYEQYF.

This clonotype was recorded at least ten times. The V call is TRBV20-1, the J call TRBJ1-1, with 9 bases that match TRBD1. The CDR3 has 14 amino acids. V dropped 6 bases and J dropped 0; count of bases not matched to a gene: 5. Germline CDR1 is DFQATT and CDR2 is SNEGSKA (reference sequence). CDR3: CSAPRQGVNTEAFF. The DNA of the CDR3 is TGCAGTGCCCCTAGACAGGGGGTGAACACTGAAGCTTTCTTT.

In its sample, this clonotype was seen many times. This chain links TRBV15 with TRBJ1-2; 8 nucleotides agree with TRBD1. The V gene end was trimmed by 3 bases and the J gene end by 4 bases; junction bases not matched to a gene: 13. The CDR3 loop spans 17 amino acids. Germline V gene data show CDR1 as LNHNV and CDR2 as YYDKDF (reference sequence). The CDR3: CATSSGKRTGRSYGYTF. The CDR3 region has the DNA TGTGCCACCAGCAGCGGCAAACGGACAGGGAGGTCCTATGGCTACACCTTC.

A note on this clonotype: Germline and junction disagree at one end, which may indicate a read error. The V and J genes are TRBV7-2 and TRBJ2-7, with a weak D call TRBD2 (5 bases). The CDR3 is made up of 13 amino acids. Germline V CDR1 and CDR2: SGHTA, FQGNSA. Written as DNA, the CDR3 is TGTGCCAGCAGCTTAGCGAGGGTACGCTCTGGAAACTTC. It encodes CASSLARVRSGNF.

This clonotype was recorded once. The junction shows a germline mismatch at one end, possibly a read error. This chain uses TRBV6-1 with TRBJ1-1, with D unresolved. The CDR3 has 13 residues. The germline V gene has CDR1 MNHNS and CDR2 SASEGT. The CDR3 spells CTSSPLSWTEAFF. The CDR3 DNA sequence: TGTACCAGCAGCCCCTTGTCGTGGACTGAAGCTTTCTTT.

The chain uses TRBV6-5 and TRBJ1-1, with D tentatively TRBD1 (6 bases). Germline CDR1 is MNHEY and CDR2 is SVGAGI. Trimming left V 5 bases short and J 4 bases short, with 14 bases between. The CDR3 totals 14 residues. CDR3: CASSPGVMSTEAFF. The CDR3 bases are TGTGCCAGCAGTCCAGGGGTTATGAGCACTGAAGCTTTCTTT.

The CDR3 DNA reads TGTGCCAGCAGTCGGGTAGCGGGAGGGCCGTACGAGCAGTACTTC. It codes for CASSRVAGGPYEQYF. This chain uses TRBV25-1 with TRBJ2-7; 11 bases are shared with TRBD2. Germline CDR1 and CDR2: MGHDK and SYGVNS. V trimming: 5 bases; J trimming: 4 bases; junction bases outside the gene matches: 7. There are 15 residues in the CDR3.

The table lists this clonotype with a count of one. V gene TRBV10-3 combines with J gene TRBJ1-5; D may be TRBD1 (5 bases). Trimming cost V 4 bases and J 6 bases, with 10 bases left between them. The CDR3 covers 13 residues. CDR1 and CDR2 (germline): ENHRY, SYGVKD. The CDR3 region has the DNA TGTGCCATCAGTGGGGACGACATTCAGCCCCAGCATTTT. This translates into CAISGDDIQPQHF.

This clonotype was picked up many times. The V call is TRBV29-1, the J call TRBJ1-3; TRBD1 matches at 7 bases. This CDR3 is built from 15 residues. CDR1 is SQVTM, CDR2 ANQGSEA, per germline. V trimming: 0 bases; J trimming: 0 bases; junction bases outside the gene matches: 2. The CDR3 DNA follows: TGCAGCGTTGAAGACCGACAGGGCTCTGGAAACACCATATATTTT. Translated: CSVEDRQGSGNTIYF.

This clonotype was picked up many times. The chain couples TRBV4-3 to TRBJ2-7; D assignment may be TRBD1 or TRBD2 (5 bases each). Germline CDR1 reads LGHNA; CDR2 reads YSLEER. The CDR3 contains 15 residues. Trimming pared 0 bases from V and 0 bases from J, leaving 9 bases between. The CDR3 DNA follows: TGCGCCAGCAGCCAAGAGTGGGGGTTCTCCTACGAGCAGTACTTC. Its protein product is CASSQEWGFSYEQYF.

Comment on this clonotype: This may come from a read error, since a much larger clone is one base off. CDR3 amino acids: CAGSLESSGGQYF. In DNA form, the CDR3 reads TGTGCCGGCAGCTTGGAGTCTAGCGGGGGGCAGTACTTC. This rearrangement joins TRBV5-5 to TRBJ2-5, with 11 bases lining up with TRBD2. The CDR3 consists of 13 residues. The germline V gene has CDR1 SGHKS and CDR2 YYEKEE (reference sequence).

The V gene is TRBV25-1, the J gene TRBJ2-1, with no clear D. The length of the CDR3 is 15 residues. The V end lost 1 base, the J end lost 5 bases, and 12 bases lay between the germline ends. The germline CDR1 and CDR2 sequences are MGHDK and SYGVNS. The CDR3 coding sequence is TGTGCCAGCAGTGAATTATGGACGGACCACAATGAGCAGTTCTTC. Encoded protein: CASSELWTDHNEQFF.

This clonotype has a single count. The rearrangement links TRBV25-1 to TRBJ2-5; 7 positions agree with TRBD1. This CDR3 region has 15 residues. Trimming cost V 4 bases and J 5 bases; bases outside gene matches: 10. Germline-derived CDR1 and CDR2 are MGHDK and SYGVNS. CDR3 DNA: TGTGCCAGCAGTGCTGGACAACAGGGGCGGGAGACCCAGTACTTC. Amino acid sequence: CASSAGQQGRETQYF.

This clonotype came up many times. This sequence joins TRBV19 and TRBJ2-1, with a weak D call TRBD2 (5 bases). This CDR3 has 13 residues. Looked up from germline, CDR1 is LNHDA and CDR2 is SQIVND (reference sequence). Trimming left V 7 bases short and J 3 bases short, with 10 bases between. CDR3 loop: CASTGGRYNEQFF. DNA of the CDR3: TGTGCCAGTACGGGCGGGCGCTACAATGAGCAGTTCTTC.

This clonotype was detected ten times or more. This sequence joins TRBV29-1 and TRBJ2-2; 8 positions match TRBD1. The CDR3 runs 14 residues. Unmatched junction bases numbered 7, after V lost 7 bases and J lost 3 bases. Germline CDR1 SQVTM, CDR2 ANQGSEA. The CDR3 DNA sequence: TGCAGCGGATGGACAGGGACGGACACCGGGGAGCTGTTTTTT. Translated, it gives CSGWTGTDTGELFF.

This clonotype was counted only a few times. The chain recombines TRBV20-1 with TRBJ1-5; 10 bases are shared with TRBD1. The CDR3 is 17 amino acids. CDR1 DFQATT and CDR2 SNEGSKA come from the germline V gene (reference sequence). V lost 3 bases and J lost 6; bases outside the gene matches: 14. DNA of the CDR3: TGCAGTGCTAGGGTAGGGACAGGGGATTACAGAAGTCAGCCCCAGCATTTT. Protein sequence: CSARVGTGDYRSQPQHF.

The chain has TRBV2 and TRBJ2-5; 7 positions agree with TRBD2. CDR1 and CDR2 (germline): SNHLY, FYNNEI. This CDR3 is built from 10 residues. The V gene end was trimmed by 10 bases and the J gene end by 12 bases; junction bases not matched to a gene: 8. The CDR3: CANSGTTKYF. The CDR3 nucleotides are TGTGCCAACTCGGGGACTACTAAGTACTTC.